These T cell receptor beta chains were read from a single sample in a study of T cell responses to AZD1222 COVID-19 vaccine. This table comes from immunoSEQ multiplex PCR, and its TCRdb copy is limited to in-frame clones, with some not included. The sample yields approximately 160,000 clones, about 87% seen once. Material: peripheral blood, obtained on day 0 of MenACWY control vaccination. The receptor source for this set is an adult in good health. Both conserved end residues are part of each CDR3. Fields, in order: CDR3 protein, CDR3 DNA, CDR3 length, J gene, D gene, V gene, clone size. The D gene is left open where the match is weak. For some rows the clone size is stated as once, few or many, or as a class when expanded; others skip it.

CASSMAGSGGEQFF	TGTGCCAGTAGTATGGCCGGGAGTGGGGGTGAGCAGTTCTTC	14	TRBJ2-1	.	TRBV19	.
CASSSTSGANTGELFF	TGTGCCAGCAGCTCGACTAGCGGCGCGAACACCGGGGAGCTGTTTTTT	16	TRBJ2-2	TRBD2	TRBV7-2	.
CASSQLTGGAVSYNEQFF	TGCGCCAGCAGCCAATTAACGGGGGGGGCCGTTTCCTACAATGAGCAGTTCTTC	18	TRBJ2-1	TRBD2	TRBV4-3	.
CASSTNRGNSPLHF	TGTGCCAGCAGTACTAACAGGGGTAATTCACCCCTCCACTTT	14	TRBJ1-6	TRBD1	TRBV6-5	.
CASSQGLGDSRYNEQFF	TGTGCCAGCAGCCAAGGTCTCGGCGATAGCCGATACAATGAGCAGTTCTTC	17	TRBJ2-1	.	TRBV4-2	.
CASSLGGRAEKADTQYF	TGTGCCAGCAGCTTGGGGGGGAGGGCCGAAAAGGCAGATACGCAGTATTTT	17	TRBJ2-3	TRBD2	TRBV5-6	.
CASILRPETEAFF	TGTGCCAGCATTTTACGGCCCGAGACTGAAGCTTTCTTT	13	TRBJ1-1	.	TRBV7-2	.
CASSLRWGGQVNQPQHF	TGTGCCAGCAGCTTGCGTTGGGGGGGACAGGTCAATCAGCCCCAGCATTTT	17	TRBJ1-5	TRBD1	TRBV5-5	.
CASSQWGFSGNTIYF	TGTGCCAGCAGTCAGTGGGGTTTCTCTGGAAACACCATATATTTT	15	TRBJ1-3	.	TRBV6-5	.
CASSEGGQGFSEAFF	TGTGCCAGCAGTGAAGGGGGACAGGGGTTTAGTGAAGCTTTCTTT	15	TRBJ1-1	TRBD1	TRBV2	.
CAYPSAQIYGYTF	TGTGCCTACCCCTCCGCGCAGATCTATGGCTACACCTTC	13	TRBJ1-2	.	TRBV30	.
CASEIRGSPEAFF	TGTGCCAGCGAAATCAGGGGAAGCCCTGAAGCTTTCTTT	13	TRBJ1-1	.	TRBV5-6	once
CASSLGTVNEQFF	TGTGCCAGCAGCTTAGGGACCGTCAATGAGCAGTTCTTC	13	TRBJ2-1	.	TRBV11-3	.
CSVEDPGQGSYNEQFF	TGCAGCGTTGAAGATCCCGGGCAAGGTTCCTACAATGAGCAGTTCTTC	16	TRBJ2-1	.	TRBV29-1	.
CASSLSRTTDTQYF	TGCGCCAGCAGCTTGTCCAGGACCACAGATACGCAGTATTTT	14	TRBJ2-3	.	TRBV5-1	.
CATSRKGGSNTGELFF	TGTGCCACCAGCAGGAAAGGGGGTTCGAACACCGGGGAGCTGTTTTTT	16	TRBJ2-2	.	TRBV15	.
CASSPGKRSVEQYF	TGTGCCAGCAGCCCTGGGAAGCGGTCGGTCGAGCAGTACTTC	14	TRBJ2-7	.	TRBV5-4	.
CASSSGPGETQYF	TGTGCCAGCAGCTCAGGTCCGGGGGAGACCCAGTACTTC	13	TRBJ2-5	.	TRBV7-2	once